This T cell receptor beta chain stems from a study of blood T cell repertoires in COVID-19. At the level of the study: The samples span acute and convalescent COVID-19 from the United States, Italy and Spain.

In the original workflow: Nucleated cell counts were estimated from reference gene primer amplification. TCRdb's copy holds only in-frame clones and misses some; the assay was immunoSEQ multiplex PCR. V and J calls and clone size follow that table, whereas D and trimming were derived from the DNA. The sample lists over 200,000 clones, 91% occurring once. On this clone itself: Other DNA sequences in the same sample also yield this CDR3.

Living in about two dozen US areas, the participants were between roughly 18 and 89 years of age. Participants' own reports of clinical history determined their cohort assignment. The TCR sequence derives from a human donor in a cohort exposed to, infected with or recovered from COVID-19 (not recorded which). The donor label of this sample is uncertain. Sequenced sample: PBMCs or T cells enriched from blood (not recorded which).

CDR3 sequence reads: CASSLLGGTEAFF. DNA for the CDR3: TGTGCCAGCAGTTTATTAGGCGGGACTGAAGCTTTCTTT. V usage is TRBV12-3 or TRBV12-4 and J usage is TRBJ1-1; D call uncertain. The CDR3 extends over 13 amino acids. V was pared by 2 bases and J by 5 bases, with 9 bases between.